This T cell receptor beta chain appears in the sequencing data of a study of cytomegalovirus exposure and HLA in healthy donors. Study results and limitations: The CMV antigen specificity of a few CMV-associated chains was confirmed through in vitro analysis.

A note on this clone: Its specificity is unknown. The junction departs from germline at one end; a sequencing error may be responsible.

60 Vbeta and 13 Jbeta primers were used in PCR. Some clones are missing from TCRdb's copy, which holds only in-frame ones; the method was immunoSEQ multiplex PCR. The repertoire holds 150,000 to 200,000 clones, with 80% as singletons. Germline lookup yields CDR1 SEHNR and CDR2 FQNEAQ (reference sequence). The CDR3 extends over 16 amino acids. Sequenced: PBMCs. The receptor comes from a male donor in good health and CMV-seropositive. V is TRBV7-9 and J is TRBJ1-2; TRBD1 agrees at 10 bases. Here the CDR3 DNA reads TGTTCCAGCAGCTTAGGGACAGGGGCCCCAACCTATGGCTACACCTTC. It specifies CSSSLGTGAPTYGYTF. The whole variable domain, remainder taken from reference TRBV7-9 and TRBJ1-2, is DTGVSQNPRHKITKRGQNVTFRCDPISEHNRLYWYRQTLGQGPEFLTYFQNEAQLEKSRLLSDRFSAERPKGSFSTLEIQRTEQGDSAMYLCSSSLGTGAPTYGYTFGSGTRLTVV.